This entry lists 20 T cell receptor beta chains sequenced from one sample in a study of T-cell reconstitution after alpha-beta-depleted transplantation in children. A library of TCRbeta sequences, prepared with unique molecular identifiers, was generated. MiXCR was run by TCRdb on the PCR reads, yielding one entry per CDR3 protein. Of about 980,000 distinct CDR3 sequences detected, about 26% appear once; the ten largest clones hold over 25%. The sequencing used PBMCs, mostly from graft donor cells, collected 360 days after TCRalphabeta/CD19-depleted stem cell transplant. Receptors originate from a boy younger than two who had a stem cell transplant for SCID, so the T cells may come from the graft donor.

The rearrangement uses TRBV5-1 and TRBJ2-7, with 8 bases matching TRBD1. Germline CDR1 reads SGHRS; CDR2 reads YFSETQ. CDR3 length: 14 residues. After removal of 2 bases from V and 5 bases from J, the junction contained 6 bases not matched to a gene. The CDR3 spells CASSFRQGADEQYF. The CDR3, as DNA: TGCGCCAGCAGCTTCAGGCAGGGGGCTGACGAGCAGTACTTC.

The J gene is TRBJ1-1, the V gene TRBV7-3, with D hard to call. Germline V gene lookup returns CDR1 SGHTA and CDR2 FQGTGA. Trimming shortened V by 2 bases and J by 5 bases, and 9 bases separated the two germline ends. This CDR3 comprises 13 residues. CDR3 nucleotides: TGTGCCAGCAGCTTATGGGCATCTACTGAAGCTTTCTTT. Its protein is CASSLWASTEAFF. Looking up the rest from reference TRBV7-3 and TRBJ1-1 gives the full variable domain: GAGVSQTPSNKVTEKGKYVELRCDPISGHTALYWYRQSLGQGPEFLIYFQGTGAADDSGLPNDRFFAVRPEGSVSTLKIQRTERGDSAVYLCASSLWASTEAFFGQGTRLTVV.

This chain connects TRBV29-1 to TRBJ2-5; tentatively, D is TRBD1 (6 bases). Trimming removed 7 bases at V and 5 bases at J, with 14 bases between. This CDR3 spans 12 amino acids. Germline V gene sequence: CDR1 SQVTM, CDR2 ANQGSEA. The CDR3 DNA follows: TGCAGCGCGCAGGGGTGGCGGGAGACCCAGTACTTC. Translated: CSAQGWRETQYF.

The rearrangement joins TRBV20-1 to TRBJ2-3, with D possibly TRBD2 on 6 matching bases. Trimming left V 5 bases short and J 3 bases short, with 18 bases between. CDR3 length: 15 amino acids. CDR1 DFQATT and CDR2 SNEGSKA come from the germline V gene (reference sequence). CDR3 sequence (DNA): TGCAGTGCTCTGAATTGGGGGGATGAGACAGATACGCAGTATTTT. Residues: CSALNWGDETDTQYF.

This clonotype occurred a few times. The chain couples TRBV5-1 to TRBJ2-1; weak D call: TRBD1 (6 bases). V gave up 0 bases and J gave up 6 bases, with 22 bases separating them. CDR3 length: 18 residues. Per germline, CDR1 SGHRS and CDR2 YFSETQ. Here the CDR3 reads CASSLAGLRQDQTNEQFF. The DNA for the CDR3 is TGCGCCAGCAGCTTGGCCGGACTTAGACAGGATCAAACCAATGAGCAGTTCTTC.

J is TRBJ2-3 and V is TRBV4-3, with TRBD2 matching 10 bases. The CDR3 has 17 amino acids. The J segment lost 3 bases and the V segment lost 2 bases, leaving 8 bases of the junction unmatched. Germline V gene sequence: CDR1 LGHNA, CDR2 YSLEER. The CDR3 bases are TGCGCCAGCAGCCAATCCCGGGGTAGCGGGGGGACAGATACGCAGTATTTT. Amino acids: CASSQSRGSGGTDTQYF.

Comments on this clonotype: At one end, the junction sequence differs from germline, possibly due to a read error. The chain couples TRBV5-1 to TRBJ1-4; D perhaps matches TRBD1 (5 bases). The CDR3 is made up of 15 amino acids. CDR1 is SGHRS, CDR2 YFSETQ, per germline. DNA for the CDR3: TGCACCAGCAGAAACGGGGGTGCAACTAATGAAAAACTGTTTTTT. Translating gives CTSRNGGATNEKLFF.

The chain uses TRBV7-3 and TRBJ2-2; D is uncertain. CDR1 and CDR2 from the germline V gene are SGHTA and FQGTGA. The ends were cut back, 2 bases at V and 6 bases at J, with 16 bases in the middle. The CDR3 covers 16 residues. The CDR3 loop reads CASSLQAVPLAGELFF. CDR3 nucleotide sequence: TGTGCCAGCAGCTTACAGGCCGTTCCCTTGGCCGGGGAGCTGTTTTTT. Combining the CDR3 with reference TRBV7-3 and TRBJ2-2 gives the whole variable domain GAGVSQTPSNKVTEKGKYVELRCDPISGHTALYWYRQSLGQGPEFLIYFQGTGAADDSGLPNDRFFAVRPEGSVSTLKIQRTERGDSAVYLCASSLQAVPLAGELFFGEGSRLTVL.

The V call is TRBV12-3 or TRBV12-4, the J call TRBJ2-5, with 8 bases matching TRBD1. The CDR3 covers 14 residues. V trimming: 6 bases; J trimming: 4 bases; junction bases outside the gene matches: 7. CDR3 nucleotide sequence: TGTGCCAGCAGACCCCAGGGGGCGCGAGAGACCCAGTACTTC. Its protein product is CASRPQGARETQYF.

This clonotype was counted at least ten times. In this CDR3 the conserved last residue, phenylalanine or tryptophan, is missing, so a read error is likely. CDR3 sequence (DNA): TGTGCCAGCAGCTTAGTACCGCCTCCCACCGGGGAGCTGTTTCTT. Amino acid sequence: CASSLVPPPTGELFL. This chain uses TRBV7-9 with TRBJ2-2; unclear D gene. Germline V gene data show CDR1 as SEHNR and CDR2 as FQNEAQ (reference sequence). CDR3 length: 15 amino acids. V shed 1 base and J shed 4 bases, with 10 bases lying between them.

The chain couples TRBV29-1 to TRBJ2-1, with 11 positions matching TRBD2. Germline CDR1 reads SQVTM; CDR2 reads ANQGSEA. The length of the CDR3 is 15 residues. The trim removed 4 bases at V and 9 bases at J, leaving 11 bases unmatched. CDR3 region: CSVARIAGGPSEQFF. For the CDR3, the DNA is TGCAGCGTTGCCCGAATAGCGGGGGGGCCCAGTGAGCAGTTCTTC.

This clonotype appeared a few times. The chain is built from TRBV5-1 and TRBJ2-7; D is unresolved. This CDR3 is built from 14 residues. Germline assignment: CDR1 SGHRS and CDR2 YFSETQ. V gave up 0 bases and J gave up 6 bases, with 13 bases separating them. As DNA, the CDR3 is TGCGCCAGCAGCTTGGCCAGTAACGTTGGCGAGCAGTACTTC. Its protein is CASSLASNVGEQYF. Using reference TRBV5-1 and TRBJ2-7 for the parts outside the CDR3, the full variable domain is KAGVTQTPRYLIKTRGQQVTLSCSPISGHRSVSWYQQTPGQGLQFLFEYFSETQRNKGNFPGRFSGRQFSNSRSEMNVSTLELGDSALYLCASSLASNVGEQYFGPGTRLTVT.

The chain joins TRBV20-1 to TRBJ2-1, with 7 bases that match TRBD2. J gave up 8 bases and V 6 bases, and 13 bases lay outside the gene matches. Germline V gene sequence: CDR1 DFQATT, CDR2 SNEGSKA (reference sequence). The CDR3 runs 14 residues. The CDR3 reads CSASRGSGGDEQFF. In DNA form, the CDR3 reads TGCAGTGCCTCTCGCGGGAGTGGTGGGGATGAGCAGTTCTTC.

This clonotype was recorded a few times. V gene TRBV6-2 or TRBV6-3 combines with J gene TRBJ2-3, with unresolved D. Germline V gene data show CDR1 as MNHEY and CDR2 as SVGEGT. The V end lost 9 bases, the J end lost 4 bases, and 17 bases lay between the germline ends. This CDR3 is 14 amino acids long. This CDR3 reads CASSTLVVADTQYF. The CDR3 nucleotides read TGTGCCAGTTCAACGTTGGTAGTAGCAGATACGCAGTATTTT.

The chain employs TRBV3-1 and TRBJ2-5, with 9 bases lining up with TRBD1. In germline, CDR1 is LGHDT, CDR2 YNNKEL (reference sequence). This CDR3 is built from 12 residues. V gave up 3 bases and J gave up 13 bases; unmatched junction bases: 6. The CDR3 DNA follows: TGTGCCAGCAGCCACCAGGGGACAGGGCTGTACTTC. It translates to CASSHQGTGLYF.

Only a few counts were recorded for this clonotype. This rearrangement joins TRBV18 to TRBJ1-4; 9 bases are a match to TRBD1. CDR1 KGHSH and CDR2 LQKENI come from the germline V gene. After removal of 8 bases from V and 7 bases from J, the junction contained 5 bases not matched to a gene. The CDR3 runs to 13 residues. Here the CDR3 reads CASRDRDPEKLFF. CDR3 nucleotide sequence: TGTGCCAGCCGGGACAGGGATCCTGAAAAACTGTTTTTT.

The rearrangement joins TRBV29-1 to TRBJ2-3; the match to TRBD2 covers 7 bases. Per germline, CDR1 SQVTM and CDR2 ANQGSEA. V shed 7 bases, J shed 2 bases, and the junction held 6 bases outside the gene matches. This CDR3 region has 13 residues. The CDR3 reads CSAGGFPTDTQYF. In DNA, the CDR3 is TGCAGCGCCGGGGGGTTCCCCACAGATACGCAGTATTTT.

The V call is TRBV11-2, the J call TRBJ1-1; tentative D call: TRBD1 (6 bases). V was shortened by 6 bases and J by 3 bases, with 14 bases between the two germline ends. The CDR3 loop spans 14 amino acids. CDR1 and CDR2 (germline): SGHAT, FQNNGV. CDR3 residues: CASSLWGPDTEAFF. In DNA, the CDR3 is TGTGCCAGCAGTCTATGGGGGCCGGACACTGAAGCTTTCTTT.

The chain has TRBV6-2 or TRBV6-3 and TRBJ2-5, with TRBD2 matching over 7 bases. This CDR3 region has 16 residues. With 4 bases clipped from V and 1 base from J, the junction kept 9 bases outside the gene matches. CDR1 is MNHEY, CDR2 SVGEGT, per germline. The CDR3 here is CASSWGRLASQETQYF. As DNA, the CDR3 is TGTGCCAGCAGTTGGGGACGACTAGCCTCCCAAGAGACCCAGTACTTC.

The gene calls are TRBV10-3 and TRBJ1-1; D remains ambiguous. CDR1 is ENHRY and CDR2 is SYGVKD in the germline V gene. This CDR3 has 12 residues. The V end lost 3 bases, the J end lost 1 base, and 3 bases lay between the germline ends. The CDR3 loop reads CAISDRNTEAFF. In DNA, the CDR3 is TGTGCCATCAGTGACAGGAACACTGAAGCTTTCTTT.